This TCR beta chain was documented in a study of T cell responses to AZD1222 COVID-19 vaccine. CDR1 and CDR2 (germline): SNHLY, FYNNEI. This CDR3 is 13 amino acids long. With V trimmed by 4 bases and J by 6 bases, 5 bases remained unmatched. Overall study findings and caveats: CD4 TCRs linked to vaccination spanned spike, dominating at 160-218 and 743-854.

Sequenced by immunoSEQ multiplex PCR; TCRdb stores in-frame clones only, minus some. The table lists some 130,000 clones, over 65% of them singletons. This clone was detected only a few times. Its antigen is as yet unknown. The TCR comes from an adult in good health. Material: peripheral blood, obtained on day 0 of AZD1222 vaccination. The rearrangement links TRBV2 to TRBJ1-2; 7 bases are shared with TRBD1. CDR3: CASSVDRRDGYTF. DNA for the CDR3: TGTGCCAGCAGTGTGGACAGGAGAGATGGCTACACCTTC.